This T cell receptor (beta chain) was profiled in a study of tumor and adjacent non-tumor tissue in lung cancer. TCRbeta libraries were built with three rounds of nested PCR, modified from ARM-PCR. TCRdb re-called the multiplex PCR reads with MiXCR, one entry per CDR3 protein. The table includes some 73,000 distinct CDR3 sequences, about 82% detected once. This CDR3 is 14 amino acids long. Germline CDR1 reads WNHNN; CDR2 reads SYGVQD (reference sequence). V lost 6 bases, J lost 4 bases, and 13 bases lay in between. This sample's RNA came from whole unsorted tissue. More than 3 cm separated this lung sample from the edge of the tumor.

Sequenced: distant non-tumor lung tissue. The TCR comes from a man aged 60 to 75 with non-small cell lung cancer. The chain carries TRBV10-1 and TRBJ1-3; unclear D gene. CDR3 sequence reads: CASSQTRLGNTIYF. CDR3 coding DNA: TGCGCCAGCAGCCAAACACGGCTGGGAAACACCATATATTTT.